Listed below are T cell receptor beta chains from one sample, sequenced in a study of cytotoxic CD8 clonotypes in ibrutinib-treated CLL. Measured with immunoSEQ multiplex PCR; TCRdb has only the in-frame clones, and not every one. The table lists 30,000 to 35,000 clones, roughly three quarters of them singletons, with roughly 25% in the top ten. The sequenced sample was PBMCs, obtained before ibrutinib treatment. The receptors stem from a human donor with chronic lymphocytic leukemia. Each CDR3 is given with its conserved first and last residue. The D gene is left open where the match is weak. Size tells how often a clone was seen (once, few, many) or the class of an expanded clone, and some rows leave it out.

.	TRBV11-2	TRBJ2-2	.	CASSRDDSGELFF	TGTGCCAGCAGCCGTGACGATTCCGGGGAGCTGTTTTTT
medium-sized	TRBV7-9	TRBJ1-1	TRBD1	CASSPTGDTEAFF	TGTGCCAGCAGCCCTACAGGGGACACTGAAGCTTTCTTT
few	TRBV19	TRBJ1-2	TRBD1	CASSKTGIYGYTF	TGTGCCAGTAGCAAGACAGGGATATATGGCTACACCTTC
.	TRBV9	TRBJ2-1	.	CASSVIAQNYNEQFF	TGTGCCAGCAGCGTAATAGCGCAGAACTACAATGAGCAGTTCTTC
.	TRBV9	TRBJ2-1	.	CASSRGPEQFF	TGTGCCAGCAGCAGGGGCCCTGAGCAGTTCTTC
.	TRBV7-9	TRBJ1-2	.	CASSRTSWTDYGYTF	TGTGCCAGCAGCAGAACCTCGTGGACAGACTATGGCTACACCTTC
.	TRBV10-1	TRBJ2-1	.	CASSESPFF	TGCGCCAGCAGTGAGTCGCCGTTCTTC
.	TRBV11-2	TRBJ2-3	.	CASSLEGQSTDTQYF	TGTGCCAGCAGCTTAGAAGGACAAAGCACAGATACGCAGTATTTT
few	TRBV29-1	TRBJ1-2	.	CSEKRGNYGYTF	TGCAGCGAGAAACGGGGAAACTATGGCTACACCTTC
few	TRBV28	TRBJ2-7	TRBD2	CASRGSGSPPYEQYF	TGTGCCAGCAGGGGTAGCGGGAGTCCTCCCTACGAGCAGTACTTC
once	TRBV27	TRBJ2-3	TRBD1	CASSLLPFTGGFSTDTQYF	TGTGCCAGCAGTTTACTTCCTTTTACAGGGGGCTTTAGCACAGATACGCAGTATTTT
few	TRBV6-5	TRBJ1-3	.	CASSYGSKNTIYF	TGTGCCAGCAGTTACGGCAGTAAAAACACCATATATTTT
few	TRBV5-1	TRBJ1-1	TRBD1	CASSMADRDGEAFF	TGCGCCAGCAGCATGGCTGACAGGGACGGTGAAGCTTTCTTT
.	TRBV9	TRBJ2-7	TRBD1	CASSAGDSGQEQYF	TGTGCCAGCAGCGCAGGGGACAGTGGGCAAGAGCAGTACTTC
.	TRBV2	TRBJ1-2	.	CASGVGGGGYTF	TGTGCCAGCGGTGTCGGAGGAGGTGGCTACACCTTC
.	TRBV7-9	TRBJ2-5	.	CASSLALGAHEETQYF	TGTGCCAGCAGCTTAGCGTTGGGGGCTCACGAGGAGACCCAGTACTTC
.	TRBV11-1	TRBJ2-7	.	CASSLDQWAYEQYF	TGTGCCAGCAGCTTAGACCAGTGGGCGTACGAGCAGTACTTC
few	TRBV7-9	TRBJ1-5	.	CASSWGNRNQPQHF	TGTGCCAGCAGCTGGGGGAACCGAAATCAGCCCCAGCATTTT
.	TRBV7-2	TRBJ2-2	.	CAVYGGTGELFF	TGTGCCGTCTACGGGGGAACCGGGGAGCTGTTTTTT
.	TRBV7-9	TRBJ2-1	TRBD2	CASSLLSGGASYNEQFF	TGTGCCAGCAGCTTGCTGAGCGGGGGGGCCTCCTACAATGAGCAGTTCTTC
.	TRBV19	TRBJ2-7	TRBD2	CASSGGTTPYEQYF	TGTGCCAGTAGTGGGGGGACTACTCCTTACGAGCAGTACTTC
.	TRBV14	TRBJ2-7	.	CASSQLDRFTYEQYF	TGTGCCAGCAGCCAATTGGACAGATTTACCTACGAGCAGTACTTC
.	TRBV5-1	TRBJ2-5	.	CASSFESGETQYF	TGCGCCAGCAGCTTCGAGAGCGGGGAGACCCAGTACTTC
.	TRBV5-1	TRBJ2-7	.	CASSLTDYEQYF	TGCGCCAGCAGCTTGACAGATTACGAGCAGTACTTC
.	TRBV7-9	TRBJ1-2	.	CASSESTGYGYTF	TGTGCCAGCAGCGAGTCGACAGGCTATGGCTACACCTTC
.	TRBV18	TRBJ1-5	TRBD1	CASSPPGQSLDQPQHF	TGTGCCAGCTCACCTCCGGGACAGTCACTAGATCAGCCCCAGCATTTT
.	TRBV18	TRBJ1-1	.	CASSPPHGNTEAFF	TGTGCCAGCTCACCACCGCACGGGAACACTGAAGCTTTCTTT
.	TRBV2	TRBJ2-2	.	CASRVNHAGELFF	TGTGCCAGCAGGGTTAATCACGCCGGGGAGCTGTTTTTT
few	TRBV10-3	TRBJ1-1	TRBD1	CASSPGQKNTEAFF	TGTGCCAGCAGCCCGGGACAGAAGAACACTGAAGCTTTCTTT
.	TRBV28	TRBJ2-3	.	CASASRAPDTQYF	TGTGCCAGCGCTTCCCGGGCCCCAGATACGCAGTATTTT
.	TRBV27	TRBJ2-7	TRBD1	CASSLQGASYEQYF	TGTGCCAGCAGCCTACAGGGGGCCTCCTACGAGCAGTACTTC
.	TRBV7-3	TRBJ2-1	TRBD2	CASSLTLAGDSNEQFF	TGTGCCAGCAGCTTAACACTAGCGGGAGACAGCAATGAGCAGTTCTTC
.	TRBV29-1	TRBJ1-5	.	CSVRDNHNQPQHF	TGCAGCGTTAGGGACAACCACAATCAGCCCCAGCATTTT
.	TRBV5-1	TRBJ1-5	TRBD1	CASSLAGQGNQPQHF	TGCGCCAGCAGCTTGGCGGGACAGGGAAATCAGCCCCAGCATTTT
.	TRBV11-3	TRBJ2-1	.	CASSLEGTRNEQFF	TGTGCCAGCAGCTTAGAAGGGACACGGAATGAGCAGTTCTTC
.	TRBV28	TRBJ1-1	.	CASSDTPDTEAFF	TGTGCCAGCAGTGATACACCGGACACTGAAGCTTTCTTT
.	TRBV11-3	TRBJ2-3	.	CASSSKGADTQYF	TGTGCCAGCAGCTCGAAGGGGGCAGATACGCAGTATTTT
few	TRBV9	TRBJ1-2	.	CASSASGGGYTF	TGTGCCAGCAGCGCCTCCGGTGGAGGCTACACCTTC
.	TRBV6-1	TRBJ2-2	TRBD1	CASILTGVTGELFF	TGTGCCAGCATTTTGACAGGGGTGACCGGGGAGCTGTTTTTT
.	TRBV7-9	TRBJ1-2	.	CASSTRPGEPNYGYTF	TGTGCCAGCAGCACTAGACCAGGGGAGCCTAACTATGGCTACACCTTC
.	TRBV7-3	TRBJ2-3	.	CASSPDLTDTQYF	TGTGCCAGCAGCCCGGACCTCACAGATACGCAGTATTTT
.	TRBV30	TRBJ1-2	.	CAWSVGGSNYGYTF	TGTGCCTGGAGTGTTGGTGGATCCAACTATGGCTACACCTTC
once	TRBV4-2	TRBJ2-1	TRBD2	CASSHSLAGIDEQFF	TGTGCCAGCAGCCATTCACTAGCGGGAATCGATGAGCAGTTCTTC
.	TRBV7-9	TRBJ1-3	.	CASSTGNTIYF	TGTGCCAGCAGCACCGGAAACACCATATATTTT